This T cell receptor (beta chain) was recorded in a study of blood T cell repertoires in COVID-19 (dated by TCRdb to 2019 to 2021). Context from the whole study: Samples from collaborators originated in the United States, Italy and Spain and spanned both the acute and convalescent phases of COVID-19. Deeply sampled blood TCRbeta repertoires from subjects exposed to, actively infected with, or recovered from COVID-19 were included in the dataset. Samples came from the ongoing ImmuneRACE study (first 160 participants) plus 1,254 subjects from 6 global collaborators. The sample metadata nearly always contained a de-identified subject ID, COVID-19 status, age in years and sex. The prospective study material was composed of cDNA or gDNA derived from T cells, B-cell-depleted T cells, or PBMCs. Where available, HLA class I and class II types were taken from metadata supplied by the sample provider and were not determined by assay-based typing. A freely available public database, intended as a resource for researchers studying the immune response to SARS-CoV-2, is where the repertoires were released.

The CDR3 runs 15 amino acids, cysteine and phenylalanine included. Just the 45-base CDR3 DNA is kept, in frame starting at base 1. Sequences MNHEY (CDR1) and SMNVEV (CDR2) are obtained from the germline V gene (reference sequence). The V end gives up 6 bases and the J end 5 bases, leaving 11 bases in the junction not matched to a gene. One collaborating source in Seattle enrolled patients during active infection and followed them longitudinally through the course of disease. The collaborating institutions used their own protocols to collect whole blood in K2EDTA tubes. Collaborator samples were shipped for TCRbeta analysis as frozen whole blood, isolated PBMCs, or DNA extracted from either sample type. The paper as a whole reports these results and caveats: The amount of clinical and demographic metadata varied by source and participant and was provided uncurated.

As to this clone: This clone's antigen is unknown. The sample holds no much larger clone one base away, and base qualities are not on file.

The immunoSEQ Assay, a bias-controlled multiplex PCR, was used to amplify TCRbeta CDR3 regions from genomic DNA. From the authors' description of their analysis: The number of nucleated cells in each sample was estimated from the amplification of reference gene primers within the assay. To quantify the absolute abundance of each unique TCRbeta CDR3 rearrangement, sequence reads were collapsed and filtered. For each sample, productive Simpson clonality was calculated as the square root of Simpson's diversity index across productive rearrangements. Entries here come from immuneACCESS through TCRdb and include only in-frame sequences with V and J called. Some clones fail to appear in such tables; in the studies checked, an unresolved V gene covers under half of the shortfall, and the cause of the remainder is unknown. V, J and clone size were drawn from that table, and D and trimming were deduced from the DNA. The sample data list tens of thousands of clones, and 65% to 85% of these were observed just once. The ten largest clones represent approximately 6% of the sample.

This receptor chain uses TRBV27 and TRBJ2-3, with TRBD1 identical over 7 junction bases. Sequences were obtained from peripheral blood. The sequence came from a man aged 70-80 years with COVID-19, enrolled during active disease. The CDR3 protein sequence reads: CASRSGGRGKDTQYF. The DNA reads as follows: TGTGCCAGCAGGTCAGGGGGTCGGGGCAAAGATACGCAGTATTTT.